The source of this TCR beta chain is a study of naive and memory T cell subsets. Whole-study results and caveats: Naive repertoires, especially CD8, held a few larger clonotypes, possibly memory cells re-expressing CD45RA. Over 95% of naive TCR sequences appeared only once after error correction, unlike memory subsets.

An equimolar mix of two oligonucleotides served as the beta constant-region primer for TRBC1 and TRBC2. Ligated cDNA was amplified by four rounds of PCR with nested alpha and beta constant-region primers and SP2. TCRdb redid the calling of the UMI-ligation and nested PCR reads with MiXCR, one entry per CDR3 protein. The sample has around 160,000 distinct CDR3 sequences, roughly 22% seen once. Trimming left V 6 bases short and J 5 bases short, with 14 bases between. This CDR3 is built from 14 residues. This clonotype showed up just once. Its antigen is unidentified. The source of this sequence is a human donor in good health. The chain recombines TRBV12-3 or TRBV12-4 with TRBJ1-5; D ambiguous. Material: naive CD4+ T cells from blood. CDR3 amino acids: CASSQAARDQPQHF. The CDR3, as DNA: TGTGCCAGCAGCCAGGCCGCAAGAGATCAGCCCCAGCATTTT.